The 26 T cell receptor beta chains presented below share a single source sample, sequenced in a study of blood T cell repertoires in COVID-19. Sequenced by immunoSEQ multiplex PCR; TCRdb stores in-frame clones only, minus some. Of under 95,000 clones detected, around 90% appear once; the ten largest clones hold over 3.5%. Material for sequencing was peripheral blood. These receptors were collected from a woman in her fifties or sixties in a cohort sampled during active COVID-19.

The V and J genes are TRBV7-3 and TRBJ2-1; 10 nucleotides align to TRBD2. The CDR3 extends over 14 amino acids. Germline assignment: CDR1 SGHTA and CDR2 FQGTGA. The V segment lost 4 bases and the J segment 5 bases; nucleotides outside the gene matches: 2. The CDR3 coding sequence is TGTGCCAGCAGCTATGGACTAGCGGACAATGAGCAGTTCTTC. Translation: CASSYGLADNEQFF.

The gene calls are TRBV10-2 and TRBJ1-1; D possibly corresponds to TRBD1 (5 bases). Trimming pared 4 bases from V and 5 bases from J, leaving 14 bases between. Germline V lookup: CDR1 WSHSY, CDR2 SAAADI. The CDR3 length is 14 residues. As DNA, the CDR3 is TGCGCCAGCAGTGGGCTTGCGGGGGGGACTGAAGCTTTCTTT. Translated: CASSGLAGGTEAFF.

The chain is built from TRBV5-4 and TRBJ2-5; D perhaps matches TRBD1 (6 bases). From germline, CDR1 is SGHNT and CDR2 YYREEE (reference sequence). The CDR3 contains 15 residues. The V end lost 2 bases, the J end lost 5 bases, and 16 bases lay between the germline ends. CDR3 coding DNA: TGTGCCAGCAGCTTAAGGGGGACAAGCCGGGAGACCCAGTACTTC. As protein: CASSLRGTSRETQYF.

J is TRBJ2-7 and V is TRBV7-2; 9 bases align to TRBD2. V shed 1 base and J 5 bases; nucleotides not matched to a gene: 9. Germline V gene sequence: CDR1 SGHTA, CDR2 FQGNSA. The CDR3 has 16 amino acids. The CDR3 sequence: CASSLEGRGGVNEQYF. The CDR3 region has the DNA TGTGCCAGCAGCTTAGAAGGGCGGGGGGGCGTTAACGAGCAGTACTTC.

V usage is TRBV25-1 and J usage is TRBJ1-1; D is undetermined. V shed 4 bases and J shed 0 bases, with 12 bases lying between them. Germline CDR1 reads MGHDK; CDR2 reads SYGVNS. The CDR3 contains 15 residues. Written as DNA, the CDR3 is TGTGCCAGCAGTGCCGTTGGACTGATGAACACTGAAGCTTTCTTT. Translation gives CASSAVGLMNTEAFF.

The rearrangement joins TRBV5-1 to TRBJ2-7; 8 nucleotides align to TRBD2. This CDR3 is 15 amino acids long. Per the germline V gene, CDR1 is SGHRS and CDR2 is YFSETQ. Trimming cost V 4 bases and J 2 bases; bases outside gene matches: 8. For the CDR3, the DNA is TGCGCCAGCAGCCCCGCGACTAGCGTTCCCTACGAGCAGTACTTC. Encoded protein: CASSPATSVPYEQYF.

The V gene is TRBV2, the J gene TRBJ1-6, with TRBD1 matching 8 bases. CDR3 size: 14 residues. V dropped 6 bases and J dropped 7; count of bases not matched to a gene: 5. Germline V gives CDR1 SNHLY, CDR2 FYNNEI. CDR3 sequence: CASSSRTGNSPLHF. CDR3 sequence (DNA): TGTGCCAGCAGCTCCCGGACAGGGAATTCACCCCTCCACTTT.

The chain carries TRBV6-5 and TRBJ2-5; 8 bases are a match to TRBD1. The CDR3 sequence is 12 residues long. Germline V lookup: CDR1 MNHEY, CDR2 SVGAGI. With 6 bases clipped from V and 7 bases from J, the junction kept 4 bases outside the gene matches. The CDR3, as DNA: TGTGCCAGCAGAGGACAGGGCGGGACCCAGTACTTC. Its translation is CASRGQGGTQYF.

The rearrangement joins TRBV19 to TRBJ2-3, with TRBD2 identical over 9 bases. The V gene end was trimmed by 5 bases and the J gene end by 6 bases; junction bases not matched to a gene: 12. The CDR3 covers 16 residues. Germline assignment: CDR1 LNHDA and CDR2 SQIVND (reference sequence). The CDR3 DNA sequence: TGTGCCAGTAGTGTCCCGGGACTAGCCCCCCGGGATACGCAGTATTTT. Its translation: CASSVPGLAPRDTQYF.

The rearrangement uses TRBV20-1 and TRBJ2-3; D is unclear. CDR3 length: 13 residues. The germline gives CDR1 DFQATT, CDR2 SNEGSKA (reference sequence). V lost 3 bases and J lost 0, with 7 bases in between. CDR3: CSASFHSTDTQYF. Written as DNA, the CDR3 is TGCAGTGCTAGTTTCCATAGCACAGATACGCAGTATTTT.

J is TRBJ1-2 and V is TRBV3-1 (or the pseudogene TRBV3-2); perhaps TRBD1 as D (5 bases). Germline V CDR1 and CDR2: LGHDT, YNNKEL (reference sequence). This CDR3 has 13 amino acids. Trimming cost V 2 bases and J 4 bases, with 8 bases left between them. The CDR3 here is CASSQQGLYGYTF. CDR3 DNA sequence: TGTGCCAGCAGCCAACAGGGACTCTATGGCTACACCTTC.

The V gene is TRBV29-1, the J gene TRBJ2-7, with TRBD1 matching over 10 bases. Germline V CDR1 and CDR2: SQVTM, ANQGSEA. Germline trimming cut 7 bases from V and 2 bases from J; bases unmatched to any gene: 5. The CDR3 totals 13 residues. The CDR3 nucleotides are TGCAGCGCTGGGGGGACAGGGGCCTACGAGCAGTACTTC. Protein sequence: CSAGGTGAYEQYF.

The J gene is TRBJ2-5, the V gene TRBV5-1, with 9 bases fitting TRBD2. Germline CDR1 and CDR2: SGHRS and YFSETQ. After removal of 0 bases from V and 5 bases from J, the junction contained 8 bases not matched to a gene. The CDR3 contains 16 residues. CDR3 protein: CASSLAVRRGGETQYF. The CDR3, as DNA: TGCGCCAGCAGCTTGGCTGTTCGGCGGGGGGGTGAGACCCAGTACTTC.

This clone came up once. The V call is TRBV6-5, the J call TRBJ1-2, with 7 bases fitting TRBD1. The CDR3 is 15 residues long. The germline CDR1 and CDR2 sequences are MNHEY and SVGAGI. V shed 0 bases and J 3 bases; nucleotides not matched to a gene: 4. CDR3 loop: CASSYSTGTDYGYTF. In DNA form, the CDR3 reads TGTGCCAGCAGTTACTCGACAGGGACCGACTATGGCTACACCTTC.

This rearrangement joins TRBV2 to TRBJ2-1; D possibly corresponds to TRBD2 (6 bases). Germline CDR1 and CDR2: SNHLY and FYNNEI. V lost 3 bases to trimming and J lost 9 bases, with 18 bases between them. CDR3 size: 15 residues. This CDR3 is CASSELTRYITEQFF. The CDR3 bases are TGTGCCAGCAGTGAGCTGACTAGATATATCACTGAGCAGTTCTTC. The variable domain in full, completed from reference TRBV2 and TRBJ2-1, reads EPEVTQTPSHQVTQMGQEVILRCVPISNHLYFYWYRQILGQKVEFLVSFYNNEISEKSEIFDDQFSVERPDGSNFTLKIRSTKLEDSAMYFCASSELTRYITEQFFGPGTRLTVL.

The chain couples TRBV10-2 to TRBJ1-5; weak D call: TRBD1 (6 bases). This CDR3 comprises 13 residues. CDR1 WSHSY and CDR2 SAAADI come from the germline V gene. The V end lost 3 bases, the J end lost 7 bases, and 10 bases lay between the germline ends. As DNA, the CDR3 is TGCGCCAGCAGTGAACAGGGAGACCAGCCCCAGCATTTT. This gives the protein CASSEQGDQPQHF.

The rearrangement joins TRBV19 to TRBJ2-7; TRBD1 aligns across 7 bases. The CDR3 loop spans 15 amino acids. Germline V gene lookup returns CDR1 LNHDA and CDR2 SQIVND (reference sequence). Losses at the gene ends were 5 bases for V and 6 bases for J; bases not matched to a gene: 13. As DNA, the CDR3 is TGTGCCAGTAGTTTAGGGACAGCCCTATCGTCCGAGCAGTACTTC. This gives the protein CASSLGTALSSEQYF.

The J gene is TRBJ1-1, the V gene TRBV27; TRBD1 might be the D (5 bases). This CDR3 is built from 14 residues. The germline V gene has CDR1 MNHEY and CDR2 SMNVEV (reference sequence). V was cut by 3 bases and J by 4 bases, with 12 bases left in between. CDR3 in amino acids: CASSFSGGGTEAFF. Here the CDR3 DNA reads TGTGCCAGCAGTTTCTCGGGGGGAGGCACTGAAGCTTTCTTT.

The chain couples TRBV11-2 to TRBJ2-1, with D possibly being TRBD2 (6 bases). Looked up from germline, CDR1 is SGHAT and CDR2 is FQNNGV. V gave up 1 base and J gave up 3 bases, with 13 bases separating them. The CDR3 sequence is 16 residues long. CDR3 residues: CASSLVVGGLYNEQFF. The CDR3 DNA follows: TGTGCCAGCAGCTTAGTGGTTGGGGGACTCTACAATGAGCAGTTCTTC.

The V gene is TRBV19, the J gene TRBJ2-7; tentative D call: TRBD1 (5 bases). Looked up from germline, CDR1 is LNHDA and CDR2 is SQIVND (reference sequence). Trimming removed 5 bases from V and 3 bases from J, with 11 bases in between. The CDR3 runs 13 residues. The CDR3 loop reads CASSADRFYEQYF. DNA of the CDR3: TGTGCCAGTAGTGCCGACAGATTCTACGAGCAGTACTTC.

This chain joins TRBV6-5 and TRBJ1-2; no clear D. The germline CDR1 and CDR2 sequences are MNHEY and SVGAGI. The CDR3 sequence is 15 residues long. Trimming removed 0 bases at V and 5 bases at J, with 13 bases between. CDR3 DNA sequence: TGTGCCAGCAGTTACTCGGACGTCAGCGGTTATGGCTACACCTTC. Protein product: CASSYSDVSGYGYTF.

This chain joins TRBV3-1 (or the pseudogene TRBV3-2) and TRBJ2-7; 7 nucleotides match TRBD2. V shed 3 bases and J 1 base; nucleotides not matched to a gene: 3. The CDR3 spans 14 residues. Germline loops: CDR1 LGHDT, CDR2 YNNKEL (reference sequence). The CDR3 reads CASSHASGSYEQYF. The CDR3 DNA reads as TGTGCCAGCAGCCATGCTAGCGGATCCTACGAGCAGTACTTC.

This clone is classed as medium-sized. The chain employs TRBV6-1 and TRBJ1-2; 7 positions match TRBD1. The germline gives CDR1 MNHNS, CDR2 SASEGT. This CDR3 has 15 amino acids. J was trimmed by 0 bases and V by 2 bases; bases with no gene match: 3. The CDR3 DNA follows: TGTGCCAGCAGTGAATGGACAGGTTCTAACTATGGCTACACCTTC. Protein product: CASSEWTGSNYGYTF.

This clone was found once. The chain carries TRBV19 and TRBJ2-3; D perhaps matches TRBD1 (5 bases). The CDR3 has 13 residues. CDR1 and CDR2 from the germline V gene are LNHDA and SQIVND (reference sequence). Trimming took off 5 bases at V and 3 bases at J, with 9 bases between the two ends. The CDR3 DNA sequence: TGTGCCAGTAGTCGGCAGGGTACAGATACGCAGTATTTT. Translation gives CASSRQGTDTQYF.

The genes are TRBV28 and TRBJ2-5, with D unresolved. Germline CDR1 MDHEN, CDR2 SYDVKM. Trimming removed 2 bases at V and 3 bases at J, with 4 bases between. This CDR3 comprises 12 residues. CDR3 bases: TGTGCCAGCAGTTTACTTAAAGAGACCCAGTACTTC. Encoded protein: CASSLLKETQYF.

This chain joins TRBV19 and TRBJ1-5; TRBD1 matches 10 bases. This CDR3 is 17 amino acids long. Germline V CDR1 and CDR2: LNHDA, SQIVND (reference sequence). The V gene end was trimmed by 6 bases and the J gene end by 3 bases; junction bases not matched to a gene: 11. The CDR3 loop reads CASRPDRGRSINQPQHF. The CDR3 DNA sequence: TGTGCCAGTAGACCTGACAGGGGGCGGTCAATCAATCAGCCCCAGCATTTT.